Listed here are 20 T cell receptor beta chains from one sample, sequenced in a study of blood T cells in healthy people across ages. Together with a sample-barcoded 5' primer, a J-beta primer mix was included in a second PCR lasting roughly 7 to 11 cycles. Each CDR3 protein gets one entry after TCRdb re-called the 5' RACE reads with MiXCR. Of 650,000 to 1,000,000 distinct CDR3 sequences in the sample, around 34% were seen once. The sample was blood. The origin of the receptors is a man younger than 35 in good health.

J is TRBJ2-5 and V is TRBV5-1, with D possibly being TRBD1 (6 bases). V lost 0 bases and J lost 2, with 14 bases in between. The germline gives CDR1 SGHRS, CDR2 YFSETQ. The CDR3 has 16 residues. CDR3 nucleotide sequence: TGCGCCAGCAGCTTGGCGGCGAACAGGGTTCAAGAGACCCAGTACTTC. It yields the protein CASSLAANRVQETQYF.

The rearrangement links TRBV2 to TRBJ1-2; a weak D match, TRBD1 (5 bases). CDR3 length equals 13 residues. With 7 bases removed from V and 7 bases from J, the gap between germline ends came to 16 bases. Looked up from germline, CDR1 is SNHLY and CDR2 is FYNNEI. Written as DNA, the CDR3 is TGTGCCAGCAACCCTACCAGGGACGTTGGCTACACCTTC. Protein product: CASNPTRDVGYTF. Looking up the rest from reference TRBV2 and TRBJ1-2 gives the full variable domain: EPEVTQTPSHQVTQMGQEVILRCVPISNHLYFYWYRQILGQKVEFLVSFYNNEISEKSEIFDDQFSVERPDGSNFTLKIRSTKLEDSAMYFCASNPTRDVGYTFGSGTRLTVV.

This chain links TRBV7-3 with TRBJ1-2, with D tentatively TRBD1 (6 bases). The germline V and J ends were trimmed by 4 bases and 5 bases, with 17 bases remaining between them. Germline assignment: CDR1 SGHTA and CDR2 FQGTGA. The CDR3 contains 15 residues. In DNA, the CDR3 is TGTGCCAGCAGCTCCACAGGGTACCGGACATATGGCTACACCTTC. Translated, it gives CASSSTGYRTYGYTF.

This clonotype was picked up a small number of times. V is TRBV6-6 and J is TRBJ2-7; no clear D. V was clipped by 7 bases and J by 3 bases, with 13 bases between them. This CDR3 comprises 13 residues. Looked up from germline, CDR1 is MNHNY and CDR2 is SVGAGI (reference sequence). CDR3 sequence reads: CASTNSESYEQYF. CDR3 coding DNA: TGTGCCAGCACTAACTCAGAGAGCTACGAGCAGTACTTC.

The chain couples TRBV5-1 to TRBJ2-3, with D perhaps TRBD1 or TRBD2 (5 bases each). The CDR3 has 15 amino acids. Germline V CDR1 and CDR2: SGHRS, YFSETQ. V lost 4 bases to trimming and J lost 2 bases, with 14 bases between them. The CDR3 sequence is CASSDGTLVTDTQYF. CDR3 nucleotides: TGCGCCAGCAGCGACGGGACCTTGGTCACAGATACGCAGTATTTT. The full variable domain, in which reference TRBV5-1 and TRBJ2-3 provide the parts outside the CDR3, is KAGVTQTPRYLIKTRGQQVTLSCSPISGHRSVSWYQQTPGQGLQFLFEYFSETQRNKGNFPGRFSGRQFSNSRSEMNVSTLELGDSALYLCASSDGTLVTDTQYFGPGTRLTVL.

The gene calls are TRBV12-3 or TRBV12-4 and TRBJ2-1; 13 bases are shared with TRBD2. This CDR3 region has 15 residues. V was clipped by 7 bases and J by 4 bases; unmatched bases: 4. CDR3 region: CASIPTSGGYNEQFF. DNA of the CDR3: TGTGCCAGCATTCCGACTAGCGGGGGGTACAATGAGCAGTTCTTC.

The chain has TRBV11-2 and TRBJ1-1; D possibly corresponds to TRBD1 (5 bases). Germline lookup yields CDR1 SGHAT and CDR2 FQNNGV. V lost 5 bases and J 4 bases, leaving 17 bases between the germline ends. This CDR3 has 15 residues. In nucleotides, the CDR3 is TGTGCCAGCAGCCCTTCTAAGGGGCTGGTCACTGAAGCTTTCTTT. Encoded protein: CASSPSKGLVTEAFF.

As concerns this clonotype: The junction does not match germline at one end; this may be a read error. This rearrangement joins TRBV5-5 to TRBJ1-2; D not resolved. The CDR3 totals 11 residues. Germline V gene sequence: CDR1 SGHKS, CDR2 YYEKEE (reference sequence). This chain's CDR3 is CASSPDYGCTF. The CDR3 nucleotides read TGTGCCAGCAGCCCAGACTATGGCTGCACCTTC.

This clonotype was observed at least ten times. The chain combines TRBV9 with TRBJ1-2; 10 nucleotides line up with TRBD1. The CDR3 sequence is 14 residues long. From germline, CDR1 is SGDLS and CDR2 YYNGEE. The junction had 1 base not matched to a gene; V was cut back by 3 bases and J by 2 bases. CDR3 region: CASSAGQGNYGYTF. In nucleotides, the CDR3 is TGTGCCAGCAGCGCGGGACAGGGGAACTATGGCTACACCTTC.

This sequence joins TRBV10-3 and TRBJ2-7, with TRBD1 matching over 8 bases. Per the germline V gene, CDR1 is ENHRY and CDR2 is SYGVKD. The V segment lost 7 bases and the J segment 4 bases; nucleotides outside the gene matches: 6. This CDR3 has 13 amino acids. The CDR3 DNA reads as TGTGCCATCAAACCGGGACAGGAGTACGAGCAGTACTTC. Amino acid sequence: CAIKPGQEYEQYF.

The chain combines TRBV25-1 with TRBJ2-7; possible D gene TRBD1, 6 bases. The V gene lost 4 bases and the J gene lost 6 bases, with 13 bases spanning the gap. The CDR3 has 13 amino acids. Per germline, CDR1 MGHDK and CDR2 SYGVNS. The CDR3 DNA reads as TGTGCCAGCAGTGGGCTGACAGGTCTCGAGCAGTACTTC. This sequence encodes CASSGLTGLEQYF.

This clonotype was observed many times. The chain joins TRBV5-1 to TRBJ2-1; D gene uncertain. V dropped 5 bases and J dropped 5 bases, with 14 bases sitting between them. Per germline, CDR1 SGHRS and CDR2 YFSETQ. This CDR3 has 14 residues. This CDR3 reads CASSISVADNEQFF. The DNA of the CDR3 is TGCGCCAGCAGTATCAGCGTGGCCGACAATGAGCAGTTCTTC.

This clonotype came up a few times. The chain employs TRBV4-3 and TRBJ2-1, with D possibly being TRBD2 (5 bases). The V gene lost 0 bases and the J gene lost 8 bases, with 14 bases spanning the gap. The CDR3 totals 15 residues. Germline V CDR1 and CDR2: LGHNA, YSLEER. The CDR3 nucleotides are TGCGCCAGCAGCCAAGATCCCCGGACTGTACATGAGCAGTTCTTC. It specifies CASSQDPRTVHEQFF.

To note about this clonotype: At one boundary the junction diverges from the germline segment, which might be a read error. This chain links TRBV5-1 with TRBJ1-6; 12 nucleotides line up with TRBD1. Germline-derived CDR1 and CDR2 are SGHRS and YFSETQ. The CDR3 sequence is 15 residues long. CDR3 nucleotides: TGCGCCAGCAGCACGGGACAGGGGGCAAATTCACCCCACCACTTT. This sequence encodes CASSTGQGANSPHHF.

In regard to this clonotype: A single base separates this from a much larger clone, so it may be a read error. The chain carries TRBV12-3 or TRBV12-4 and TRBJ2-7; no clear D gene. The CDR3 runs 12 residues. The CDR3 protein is CASASGPYERYF. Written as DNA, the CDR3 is TGTGCCAGCGCCTCGGGCCCCTACGAGCGGTACTTC.

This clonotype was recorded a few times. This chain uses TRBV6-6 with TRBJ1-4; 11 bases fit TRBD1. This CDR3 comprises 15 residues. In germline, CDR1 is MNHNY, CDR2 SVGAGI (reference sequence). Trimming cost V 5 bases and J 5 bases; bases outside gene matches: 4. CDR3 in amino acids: CASSPRDRGNEKLFF. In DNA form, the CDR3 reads TGTGCCAGCAGTCCCCGGGACAGGGGGAATGAAAAACTGTTTTTT.

Here the CDR3 DNA reads TGTGCCAGCAGTTCAAGAAGGGACGGCTTGAACACTGAAGCTTTCTTT. Protein: CASSSRRDGLNTEAFF. The chain carries TRBV12-3 or TRBV12-4 and TRBJ1-1; a possible D gene is TRBD1 (5 bases). The CDR3 has 16 amino acids. V was pared by 4 bases and J by 0 bases, with 15 bases between.

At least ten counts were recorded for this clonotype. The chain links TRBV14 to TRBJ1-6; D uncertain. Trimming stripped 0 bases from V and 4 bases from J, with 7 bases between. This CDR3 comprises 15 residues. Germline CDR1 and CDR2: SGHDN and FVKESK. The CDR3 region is CASSQDRGYNSPLHF. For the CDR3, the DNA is TGTGCCAGCAGCCAAGACCGGGGTTATAATTCACCCCTCCACTTT.

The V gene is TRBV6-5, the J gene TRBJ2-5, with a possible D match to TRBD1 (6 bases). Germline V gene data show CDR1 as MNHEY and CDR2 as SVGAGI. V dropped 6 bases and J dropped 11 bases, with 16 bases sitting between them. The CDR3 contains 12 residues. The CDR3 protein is CASRPPRGEQYF. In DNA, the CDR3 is TGTGCCAGCAGACCACCCAGGGGAGAGCAGTACTTC.

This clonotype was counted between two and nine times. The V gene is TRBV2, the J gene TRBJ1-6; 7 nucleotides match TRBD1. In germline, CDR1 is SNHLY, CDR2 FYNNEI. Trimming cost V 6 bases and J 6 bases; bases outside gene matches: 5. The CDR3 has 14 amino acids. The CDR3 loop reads CASSVGQSNSPLHF. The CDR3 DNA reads TGTGCCAGCAGCGTGGGACAGAGTAATTCACCCCTCCACTTT.